This is a list of T cell receptor beta chains from one sample in a study of CD8 T cells in Susac syndrome. Each CDR3 protein is one row after TCRdb ran MiXCR on the immunoSEQ multiplex PCR reads. The table records hundreds of thousands of distinct CDR3 sequences, around 95% of them present only once. The sample comprised CD4+ T cells from PBMCs. The receptor source for this set is a human donor with multiple sclerosis. Each CDR3 is given with its conserved first and last residue. The D gene is left open where the match is weak. Clone size is shown for a subset of rows, as once, few, many or a class of expanded clone.

>NA|TRBJ2-1|NA|14|TRBV7-8
CASSLMEEGSEQFF
TGTGCCAGCAGCTTAATGGAGGAGGGGAGTGAGCAGTTCTTC
>NA|TRBJ2-5|TRBD1|14|TRBV7-8
CASSWGQSQETQYF
TGTGCCAGCAGCTGGGGACAGTCTCAGGAGACCCAGTACTTC
>NA|TRBJ2-1|TRBD2|18|TRBV4-1
CASSQDLGLAGDYNEQFF
TGCGCCAGCAGCCAAGATTTGGGACTAGCGGGGGATTACAATGAGCAGTTCTTC
>NA|TRBJ1-2|NA|15|TRBV6-9
CASSSLLRGFLSYTF
TGTGCCAGCAGTTCCCTCCTAAGAGGCTTCCTATCCTACACCTTC
>NA|TRBJ1-2|NA|17|TRBV4-1
CASSQGELAGLNYGYTF
TGCGCCAGCAGCCAAGGTGAGCTTGCGGGGTTGAACTATGGCTACACCTTC
>NA|TRBJ1-2|NA|13|TRBV7-9
CASSITGNYGYTF
TGTGCCAGCAGCATAACCGGAAACTATGGCTACACCTTC
>NA|TRBJ2-3|NA|15|TRBV3-1
CASSRWDSSTDTQYF
TGTGCCAGCAGCCGATGGGATTCTAGCACAGATACGCAGTATTTT
>NA|TRBJ2-1|TRBD2|16|TRBV5-4
CASSLATLAGVGEQFF
TGTGCCAGCAGCTTGGCCACGCTAGCGGGAGTTGGTGAGCAGTTCTTC
>NA|TRBJ1-2|NA|14|TRBV7-3
CASSARGGGDGYTF
TGTGCCAGCAGCGCCCGGGGGGGCGGGGACGGCTACACCTTC
>NA|TRBJ2-3|TRBD2|17|TRBV9
CASSGTSGGSSTDTQYF
TGTGCCAGCAGCGGGACTAGCGGGGGTTCTTCCACAGATACGCAGTATTTT
>NA|TRBJ2-3|TRBD1|15|TRBV7-7
CASSLGTGGADTQYF
TGTGCCAGCAGCTTGGGGACAGGGGGCGCAGATACGCAGTATTTT
>NA|TRBJ1-4|NA|14|TRBV27
CASRSGADNEKLFF
TGTGCCAGCAGGTCGGGGGCTGACAATGAAAAACTGTTTTTT
>NA|TRBJ1-1|NA|14|TRBV5-6
CASSQLQRRSEAFF
TGTGCCAGCAGCCAACTACAGAGGAGGTCTGAAGCTTTCTTT
>NA|TRBJ2-1|TRBD2|14|TRBV27
CASSLWVGRAEQFF
TGTGCCAGCAGTTTATGGGTCGGGAGGGCGGAGCAGTTCTTC
>NA|TRBJ1-1|NA|15|TRBV19
CASSILLTGNTEAFF
TGTGCCAGTAGTATCCTCCTAACAGGGAACACTGAAGCTTTCTTT
>NA|TRBJ1-2|TRBD1|13|TRBV20-1
CSAKDRGPYGYTF
TGCAGTGCTAAGGACAGGGGTCCCTATGGCTACACCTTC
>NA|TRBJ2-2|TRBD1|13|TRBV2
CASSGTGSGELFF
TGTGCCAGCAGTGGGACAGGGTCCGGGGAGCTGTTTTTT
>NA|TRBJ1-2|TRBD1|15|TRBV3-1
CASSQVGQGWDGYTF
TGTGCCAGCAGCCAAGTGGGACAGGGGTGGGATGGCTACACCTTC
>NA|TRBJ1-6|TRBD1|15|TRBV9
CASSFKDRGNSPLHF
TGTGCCAGCAGCTTCAAGGACAGGGGGAATTCACCCCTCCACTTT
>NA|TRBJ1-1|NA|13|TRBV18
CASSPAGYNEAFF
TGTGCCAGCTCACCTGCTGGGTACAATGAAGCTTTCTTT
>NA|TRBJ1-1|NA|19|TRBV7-9
CASSLVFSGGAVVDTEAFF
TGTGCCAGCAGCTTAGTTTTCAGCGGGGGAGCGGTAGTGGACACTGAAGCTTTCTTT
>NA|TRBJ2-5|NA|13|TRBV20-1
CSARTAGQETQYF
TGCAGTGCTAGGACGGCGGGGCAAGAGACCCAGTACTTC
>NA|TRBJ1-2|TRBD1|14|TRBV12-3/TRBV12-4
CASSLAGTGGSYTF
TGTGCCAGCAGTTTAGCCGGGACAGGGGGGAGCTACACCTTC
>NA|TRBJ1-2|NA|13|TRBV19
CASSTAGNYGYTF
TGTGCCAGTAGCACTGCAGGAAACTATGGCTACACCTTC
>NA|TRBJ2-7|NA|14|TRBV27
CASSLGRETYEQYF
TGTGCCAGCAGCCTAGGACGAGAGACCTACGAGCAGTACTTC
>once|TRBJ1-5|TRBD1|18|TRBV5-1
CASRPNDRGRLKNQPQHF
TGCGCCAGCAGACCCAACGACAGGGGGCGCTTAAAAAATCAGCCCCAGCATTTT
>once|TRBJ2-5|NA|15|TRBV3-1
CASNPGGPTGETQYF
TGTGCCAGCAACCCAGGAGGGCCTACAGGGGAGACCCAGTACTTC
>NA|TRBJ2-7|TRBD1|15|TRBV20-1
CSARGGQGATYEQYF
TGCAGTGCTAGAGGGGGACAGGGGGCTACCTACGAGCAGTACTTC
>NA|TRBJ2-3|TRBD2|15|TRBV19
CASSRLRDYTDTQYF
TGTGCCAGTAGTCGCCTACGGGACTACACAGATACGCAGTATTTT
>NA|TRBJ1-1|TRBD1|13|TRBV7-9
CASSINRGALVFF
TGTGCCAGCAGCATCAACAGGGGCGCTCTGGTTTTCTTT
>NA|TRBJ2-1|TRBD2|13|TRBV20-1
CSAATLAFDEQFF
TGCAGTGCGGCCACACTAGCGTTCGATGAGCAGTTCTTC
>NA|TRBJ2-1|TRBD2|15|TRBV20-1
CSARSTSGGHNEQFF
TGCAGTGCTAGATCGACTAGCGGGGGCCACAATGAGCAGTTCTTC
>once|TRBJ2-3|NA|15|TRBV2
CASSPRVYGTDTQYF
TGTGCCAGCAGCCCAAGGGTTTATGGGACAGATACGCAGTATTTT
>NA|TRBJ2-3|NA|16|TRBV9
CASSVGGAGFTDTQYF
TGTGCCAGCAGCGTAGGAGGGGCAGGGTTTACAGATACGCAGTATTTT
>NA|TRBJ1-2|TRBD1|15|TRBV28
CASTKVGTAGGGYTF
TGTGCCAGCACAAAAGTCGGGACAGCGGGGGGTGGCTACACCTTC
>NA|TRBJ1-1|TRBD1|14|TRBV15
CATSRPSQTGIAFF
TGTGCCACCAGCAGACCCTCCCAGACAGGGATCGCTTTCTTT
>NA|TRBJ2-7|NA|12|TRBV14
CASSQFWRLMYF
TGTGCCAGCAGCCAATTTTGGCGCCTTATGTACTTC
>NA|TRBJ1-2|NA|15|TRBV7-2
CASSLRGGEGYGYTF
TGTGCCAGCAGCTTAAGAGGCGGGGAGGGCTATGGCTACACCTTC
>NA|TRBJ2-2|NA|14|TRBV3-1
CASRLDTNTGELFF
TGTGCCAGCAGACTCGACACGAACACCGGGGAGCTGTTTTTT
>NA|TRBJ2-1|NA|11|TRBV11-2
CASSLGPSQFF
TGTGCCAGCAGCTTAGGTCCTTCGCAGTTCTTC
>NA|TRBJ2-1|TRBD2|16|TRBV24-1
CATSDFGAGGSNEQFF
TGTGCCACCAGTGATTTTGGAGCGGGAGGGTCGAATGAGCAGTTCTTC
>NA|TRBJ1-2|NA|12|TRBV6-1
CASSPIGDGYTF
TGTGCCAGCAGTCCCATAGGGGATGGCTACACCTTC
>NA|TRBJ2-1|NA|18|TRBV5-6
CASSFRGVTRVTYNEQFF
TGTGCCAGCAGCTTTAGGGGGGTAACGCGGGTCACCTACAATGAGCAGTTCTTC
>NA|TRBJ1-5|NA|15|TRBV5-1
CASSLGQTSNQPQHF
TGCGCCAGCAGCTTAGGACAGACTAGCAATCAGCCCCAGCATTTT
>NA|TRBJ1-4|NA|10|TRBV5-1
CASSFKGKVF
TGCGCCAGCAGCTTCAAGGGGAAAGTTTTT
>NA|TRBJ2-1|NA|11|TRBV6-2/TRBV6-3
CASSGLGKQFF
TGTGCCAGCAGCGGACTCGGAAAGCAGTTCTTC
>NA|TRBJ2-5|NA|16|TRBV15
CATSRVGTNTWETQYF
TGTGCCACCAGCAGAGTTGGGACAAATACCTGGGAGACCCAGTACTTC
>NA|TRBJ2-1|NA|11|TRBV6-5
CASSYGNEQFF
TGTGCCAGCAGTTACGGGAATGAGCAGTTCTTC
>NA|TRBJ1-1|TRBD1|14|TRBV19
CASRDSPYDTEAFF
TGTGCCAGCCGGGACAGTCCATATGACACTGAAGCTTTCTTT
>NA|TRBJ2-1|NA|16|TRBV27
CASSFGRGGTYNKQFF
TGTGCCAGCAGTTTCGGTCGTGGGGGGACCTACAATAAGCAGTTCTTC
>NA|TRBJ1-1|NA|14|TRBV30
CAWSVGSGSTEAFF
TGTGCCTGGAGTGTAGGGTCCGGTTCTACTGAAGCTTTCTTT
>few|TRBJ1-1|NA|13|TRBV29-1
CSVGQTMNTEAFF
TGCAGCGTTGGACAGACCATGAACACTGAAGCTTTCTTT
>NA|TRBJ2-2|TRBD2|16|TRBV7-2
CASSPGLAGPIGELFF
TGTGCCAGCAGCCCCGGACTAGCGGGGCCGATCGGGGAGCTGTTTTTT
>few|TRBJ2-5|TRBD2|12|TRBV7-2
CASSPGTRVQYF
TGTGCCAGCAGCCCAGGGACTAGGGTACAGTACTTC
>NA|TRBJ1-5|NA|17|TRBV12-3/TRBV12-4
CASSTRDGHRGNQPQHF
TGTGCCAGCAGTACCCGGGACGGACATCGAGGGAATCAGCCCCAGCATTTT
>NA|TRBJ1-5|TRBD1|12|TRBV29-1
CSVGQGPQPQHF
TGCAGCGTTGGACAGGGGCCTCAGCCCCAGCATTTT
>NA|TRBJ2-7|TRBD2|15|TRBV3-1
CASSQTGLAGGLAYF
TGTGCCAGCAGCCAGACGGGACTAGCGGGGGGCCTCGCGTACTTC
>NA|TRBJ2-3|TRBD1|17|TRBV5-1
CASSLVGPGGGADTQYF
TGCGCCAGCAGCTTGGTCGGTCCAGGGGGCGGCGCAGATACGCAGTATTTT
>NA|TRBJ2-1|TRBD1|15|TRBV14
CASSQGAQGADEQFF
TGTGCCAGCAGCCAAGGGGCACAGGGGGCCGATGAGCAGTTCTTC